The clone carrying this T cell receptor (beta chain) appeared many times. The antigen is undetermined. The data are from a study of identical twins. Study-wide findings and caveats: Zero-insertion analyses might be partly confounded by invariant T cells like MAIT and iNKT.

TCRdb recomputed calls from the 5' RACE reads with MiXCR, one row per CDR3 protein. The data show a few hundred thousand distinct CDR3 sequences, under 20% seen once. V was pared by 0 bases and J by 6 bases, with 8 bases between. The CDR3 is made up of 14 amino acids. CDR1 and CDR2 from the germline V gene are LNHNV and YYDKDF (reference sequence). The receptor was isolated from a man in his forties or fifties in good health. The chain couples TRBV15 to TRBJ2-2; D not resolved. What was sequenced was naive T cells sorted from blood. The CDR3 DNA sequence: TGTGCCACCAGCAGAGATCACGGTTCCGGGGAGCTGTTTTTT. This codes for CATSRDHGSGELFF.